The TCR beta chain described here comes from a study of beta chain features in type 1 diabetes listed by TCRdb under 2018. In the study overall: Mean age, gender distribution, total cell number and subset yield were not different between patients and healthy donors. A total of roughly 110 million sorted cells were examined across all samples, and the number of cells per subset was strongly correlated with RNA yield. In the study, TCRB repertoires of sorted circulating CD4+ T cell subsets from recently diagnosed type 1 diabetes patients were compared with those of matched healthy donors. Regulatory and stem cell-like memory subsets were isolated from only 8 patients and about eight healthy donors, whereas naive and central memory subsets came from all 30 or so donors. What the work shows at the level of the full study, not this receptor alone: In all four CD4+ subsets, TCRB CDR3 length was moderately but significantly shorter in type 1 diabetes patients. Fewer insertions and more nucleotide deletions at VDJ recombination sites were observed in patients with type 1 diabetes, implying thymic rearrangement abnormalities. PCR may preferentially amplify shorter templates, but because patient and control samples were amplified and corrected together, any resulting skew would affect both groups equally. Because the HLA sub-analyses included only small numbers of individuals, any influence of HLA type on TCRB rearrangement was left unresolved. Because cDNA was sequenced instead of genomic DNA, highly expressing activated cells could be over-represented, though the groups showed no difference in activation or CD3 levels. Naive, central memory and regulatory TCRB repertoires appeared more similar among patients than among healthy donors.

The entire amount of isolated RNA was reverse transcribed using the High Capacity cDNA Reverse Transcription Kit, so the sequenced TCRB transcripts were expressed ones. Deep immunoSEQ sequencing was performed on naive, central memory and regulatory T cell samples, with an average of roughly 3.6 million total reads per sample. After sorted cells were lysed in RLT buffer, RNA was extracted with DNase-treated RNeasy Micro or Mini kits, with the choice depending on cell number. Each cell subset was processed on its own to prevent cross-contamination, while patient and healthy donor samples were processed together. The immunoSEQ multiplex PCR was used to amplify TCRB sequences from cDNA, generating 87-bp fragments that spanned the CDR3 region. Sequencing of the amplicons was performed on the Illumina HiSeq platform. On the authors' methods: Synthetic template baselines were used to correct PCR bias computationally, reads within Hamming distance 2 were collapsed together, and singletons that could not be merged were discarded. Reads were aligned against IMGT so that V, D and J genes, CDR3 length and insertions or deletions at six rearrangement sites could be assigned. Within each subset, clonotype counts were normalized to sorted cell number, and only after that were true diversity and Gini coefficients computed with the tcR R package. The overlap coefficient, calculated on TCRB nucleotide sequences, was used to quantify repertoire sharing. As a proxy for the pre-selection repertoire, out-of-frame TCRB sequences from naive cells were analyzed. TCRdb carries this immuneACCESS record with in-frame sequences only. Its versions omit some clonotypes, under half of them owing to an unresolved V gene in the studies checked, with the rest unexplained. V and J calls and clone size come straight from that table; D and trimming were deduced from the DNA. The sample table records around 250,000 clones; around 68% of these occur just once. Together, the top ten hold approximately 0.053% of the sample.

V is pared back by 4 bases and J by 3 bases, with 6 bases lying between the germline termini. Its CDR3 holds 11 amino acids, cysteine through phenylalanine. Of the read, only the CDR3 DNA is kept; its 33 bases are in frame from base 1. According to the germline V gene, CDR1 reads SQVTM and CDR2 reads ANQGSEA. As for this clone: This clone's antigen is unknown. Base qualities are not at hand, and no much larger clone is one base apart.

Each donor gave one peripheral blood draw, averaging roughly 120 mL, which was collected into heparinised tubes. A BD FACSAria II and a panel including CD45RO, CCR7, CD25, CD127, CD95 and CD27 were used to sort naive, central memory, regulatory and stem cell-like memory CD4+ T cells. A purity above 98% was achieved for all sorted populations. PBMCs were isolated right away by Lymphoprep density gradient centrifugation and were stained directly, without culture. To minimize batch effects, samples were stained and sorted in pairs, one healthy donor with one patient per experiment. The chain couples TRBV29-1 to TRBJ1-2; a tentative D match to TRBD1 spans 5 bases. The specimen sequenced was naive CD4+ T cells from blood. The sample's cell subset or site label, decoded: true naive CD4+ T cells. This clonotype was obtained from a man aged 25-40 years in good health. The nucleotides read TGCAGCGTTGGGGGACACTATGGCTACACCTTC. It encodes CSVGGHYGYTF.